This T cell receptor (beta chain) was observed in a study of human T cells and chemical hapten exposure. About the research overall: Sensitization employed 2% DPC on about 2 cm by about 2 cm of upper inner arm skin.

Time point noted: patch test 1, 2 weeks after DPC sensitization. Treatment defined: therapeutic diphenylcyclopropenone sensitization with weekly scalp DPC. With 3 bases removed from V and 4 bases from J, the gap between germline ends came to 9 bases. The germline gives CDR1 MNHEY, CDR2 SMNVEV (reference sequence). The CDR3 runs to 13 residues. There are a few counts of this clonotype. TCRdb re-called the RACE reads with MiXCR, one entry per CDR3 protein. The sample lists 180,000 or so distinct CDR3 sequences; about 14% were seen once. This sequence originates from a woman younger than 45 with alopecia areata. Some clones in this sample may be carry-over from other donors' samples. The chain combines TRBV27 with TRBJ1-2; D remains ambiguous. The sample was whole blood, taken in connection with sensitization to the hapten diphenylcyclopropenone (DPC). DNA for the CDR3: TGTGCCAGCAGTTTGGTCGGAACCTATGGCTACACCTTC. This sequence encodes CASSLVGTYGYTF.